This T cell receptor beta chain was obtained from a study of Graves' ophthalmopathy and Graves' hyperthyroidism. Background on the study: Peripheral blood was gathered at the point of initial diagnosis, before any treatment started.

This clonotype was recorded many times. Hyperthyroidism patients, aged 18 to 65, were newly diagnosed, under 2 months' duration. What supplied the PBMCs was 7.5 to 10 ml of fresh peripheral blood. Germline CDR1 reads SNHLY; CDR2 reads FYNNEI. The CDR3 consists of 16 residues. The J segment lost 0 bases and the V segment lost 1 base, leaving 3 bases of the junction unmatched. RNA transcripts were the template, and TCR beta CDR3 regions were amplified from them. Second-round multiplex PCR came after first-round RT-PCR with HTBI primers. TCRdb reprocessed the multiplex PCR reads with MiXCR, giving one entry per CDR3 protein. Among just over 600,000 distinct CDR3 sequences listed, 22% were seen once.

The chain joins TRBV2 to TRBJ2-7, with 10 nucleotides matching TRBD2. The specimen sequenced was peripheral blood. This TCR came from a woman aged 18-29 years with stable Graves' hyperthyroidism. Some clones in this sample may be carry-over from other donors' samples. The CDR3 sequence is CASSEGTSGFSYEQYF. The CDR3, as DNA: TGTGCCAGCAGTGAAGGGACTAGCGGTTTCTCCTACGAGCAGTACTTC.